One T cell receptor beta chain is described in this entry. These data are taken from a study of blood T cell repertoires in COVID-19. Germline V gene data show CDR1 as SGHRS and CDR2 as YFSETQ. V lost 1 base and J lost 0, with 11 bases in between. The CDR3 runs 16 residues. Under the authors' procedure: Amplification with reference gene primers provided the estimates of nucleated cell counts. The table came from immunoSEQ multiplex PCR; TCRdb's copy has only in-frame clones and leaves some out. V and J calls and clone size are as listed in that table; D and trimming were resolved from the DNA. This table has approximately 130,000 clones, about four fifths appearing once.

Sequencing was carried out using peripheral blood. The chain couples TRBV5-1 to TRBJ2-1, with D uncertain. The sequence was obtained from an elderly man with acute or convalescent COVID-19. CDR3 sequence reads: CASSLRVGSSYNEQFF. CDR3 in DNA: TGCGCCAGCAGCTTGCGGGTCGGAAGCTCCTACAATGAGCAGTTCTTC.